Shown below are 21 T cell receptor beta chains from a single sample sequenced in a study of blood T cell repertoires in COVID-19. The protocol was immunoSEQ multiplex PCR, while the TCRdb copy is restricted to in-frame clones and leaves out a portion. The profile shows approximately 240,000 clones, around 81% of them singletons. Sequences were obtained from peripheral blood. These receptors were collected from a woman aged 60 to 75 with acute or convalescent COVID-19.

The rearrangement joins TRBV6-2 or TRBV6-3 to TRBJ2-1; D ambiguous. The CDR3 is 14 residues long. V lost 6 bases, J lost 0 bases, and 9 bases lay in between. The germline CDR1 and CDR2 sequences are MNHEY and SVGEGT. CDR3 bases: TGTGCCAGCAGCCGTGTCGGCTCCTACAATGAGCAGTTCTTC. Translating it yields CASSRVGSYNEQFF.

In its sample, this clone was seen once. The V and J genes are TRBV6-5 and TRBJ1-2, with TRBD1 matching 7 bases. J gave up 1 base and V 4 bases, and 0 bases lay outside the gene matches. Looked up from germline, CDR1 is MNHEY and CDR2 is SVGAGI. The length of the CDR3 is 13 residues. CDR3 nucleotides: TGTGCCAGCAGTTGGGACAGTAACTATGGCTACACCTTC. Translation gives CASSWDSNYGYTF.

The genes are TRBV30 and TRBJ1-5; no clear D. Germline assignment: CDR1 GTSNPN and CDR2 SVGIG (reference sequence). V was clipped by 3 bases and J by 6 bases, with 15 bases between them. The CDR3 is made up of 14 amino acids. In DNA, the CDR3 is TGTGCCTGGAGCGAACGGGGTCTTCGTCAGCCCCAGCATTTT. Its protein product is CAWSERGLRQPQHF.

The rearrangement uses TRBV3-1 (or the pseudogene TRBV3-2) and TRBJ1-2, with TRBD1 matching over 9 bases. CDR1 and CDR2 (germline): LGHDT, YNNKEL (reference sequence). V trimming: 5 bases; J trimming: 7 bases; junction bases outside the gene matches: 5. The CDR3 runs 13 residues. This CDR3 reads CASSYGTGSGYTF. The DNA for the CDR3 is TGTGCCAGCAGCTACGGGACAGGGAGTGGCTACACCTTC.

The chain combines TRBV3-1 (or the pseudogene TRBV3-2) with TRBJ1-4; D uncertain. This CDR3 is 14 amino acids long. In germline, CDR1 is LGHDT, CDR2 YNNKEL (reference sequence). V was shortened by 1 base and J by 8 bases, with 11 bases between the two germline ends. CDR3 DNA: TGTGCCAGCAGCCAAGGAAGGGAGGGAGAAAAACTGTTTTTT. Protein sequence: CASSQGREGEKLFF.

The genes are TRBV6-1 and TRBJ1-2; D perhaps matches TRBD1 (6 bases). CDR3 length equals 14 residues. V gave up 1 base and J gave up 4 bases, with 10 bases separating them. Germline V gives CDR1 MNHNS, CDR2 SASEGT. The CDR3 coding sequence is TGTGCCAGCAGTGAAGGGGGGCCCGCCTATGGCTACACCTTC. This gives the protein CASSEGGPAYGYTF.

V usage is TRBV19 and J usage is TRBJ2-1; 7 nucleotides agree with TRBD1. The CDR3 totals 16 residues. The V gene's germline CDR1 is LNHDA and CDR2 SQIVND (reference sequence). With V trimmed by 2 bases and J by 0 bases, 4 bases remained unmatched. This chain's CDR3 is CASSIRDRSSYNEQFF. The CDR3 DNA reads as TGTGCCAGTAGTATAAGGGACAGAAGCTCCTACAATGAGCAGTTCTTC.

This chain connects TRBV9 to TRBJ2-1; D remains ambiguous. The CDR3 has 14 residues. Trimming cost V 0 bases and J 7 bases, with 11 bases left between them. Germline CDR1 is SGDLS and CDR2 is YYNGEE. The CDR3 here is CASSVEPGKNEQFF. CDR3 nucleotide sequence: TGTGCCAGCAGCGTAGAGCCGGGTAAGAATGAGCAGTTCTTC.

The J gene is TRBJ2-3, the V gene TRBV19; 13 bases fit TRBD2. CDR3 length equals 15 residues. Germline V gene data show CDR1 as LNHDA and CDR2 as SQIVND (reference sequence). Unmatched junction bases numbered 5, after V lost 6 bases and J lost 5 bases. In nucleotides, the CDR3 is TGTGCCAGTAGACGGACTAGCGGGGGAGGAGATACGCAGTATTTT. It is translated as CASRRTSGGGDTQYF.

CDR3 DNA: TGTGCCAGCAGTCCCCGTATTGAGTCCCAGCATTTT. It codes for CASSPRIESQHF. The gene calls are TRBV12-3 or TRBV12-4 and TRBJ1-5; no clear D gene. The CDR3 loop spans 12 amino acids. The ends were cut back, 5 bases at V and 11 bases at J, with 13 bases in the middle.

CDR3 DNA: TGTGCCAGCAGGGTATACTCCGGAGCGGAGACCCAGTACTTC. Amino acid sequence: CASRVYSGAETQYF. The chain carries TRBV6-5 and TRBJ2-5; no definite D call. This CDR3 has 14 amino acids. V dropped 6 bases and J dropped 5 bases, with 16 bases sitting between them. Per the germline V gene, CDR1 is MNHEY and CDR2 is SVGAGI.

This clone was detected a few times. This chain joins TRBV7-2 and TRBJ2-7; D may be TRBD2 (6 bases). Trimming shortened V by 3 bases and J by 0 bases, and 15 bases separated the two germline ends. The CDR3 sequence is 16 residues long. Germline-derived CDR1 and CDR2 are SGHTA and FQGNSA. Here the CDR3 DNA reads TGTGCCAGCAGCTTTAATCCCCCGGGGGTCTCCTACGAGCAGTACTTC. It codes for CASSFNPPGVSYEQYF.

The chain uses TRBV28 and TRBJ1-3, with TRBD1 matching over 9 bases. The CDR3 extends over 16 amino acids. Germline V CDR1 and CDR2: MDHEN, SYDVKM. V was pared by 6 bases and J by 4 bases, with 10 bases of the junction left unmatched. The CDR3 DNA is TGTGCCAGCAGCACTGGGACAGGGAGTACGGGAAACACCATATATTTT. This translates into CASSTGTGSTGNTIYF.

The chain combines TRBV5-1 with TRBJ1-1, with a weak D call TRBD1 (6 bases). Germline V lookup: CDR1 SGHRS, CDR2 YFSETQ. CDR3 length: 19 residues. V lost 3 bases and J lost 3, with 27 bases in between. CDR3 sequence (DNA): TGCGCCAGCAGCTGGGGGCGACCGGGGCGAATCGGATGGGACACTGAAGCTTTCTTT. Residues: CASSWGRPGRIGWDTEAFF.

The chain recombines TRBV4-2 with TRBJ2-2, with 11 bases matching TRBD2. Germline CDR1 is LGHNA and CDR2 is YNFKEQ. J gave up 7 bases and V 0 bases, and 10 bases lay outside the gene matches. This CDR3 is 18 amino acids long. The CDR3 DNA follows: TGTGCCAGCAGCCAAGAAGCAGTAGCGGGGGGGACGGTCGGGGAGCTGTTTTTT. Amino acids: CASSQEAVAGGTVGELFF.

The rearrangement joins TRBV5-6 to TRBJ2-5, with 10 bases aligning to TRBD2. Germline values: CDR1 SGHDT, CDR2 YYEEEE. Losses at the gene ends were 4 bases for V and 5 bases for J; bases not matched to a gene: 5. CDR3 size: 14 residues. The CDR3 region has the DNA TGTGCCAGCAGCCCCGGGACTAGCGTTGAGACCCAGTACTTC. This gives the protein CASSPGTSVETQYF.

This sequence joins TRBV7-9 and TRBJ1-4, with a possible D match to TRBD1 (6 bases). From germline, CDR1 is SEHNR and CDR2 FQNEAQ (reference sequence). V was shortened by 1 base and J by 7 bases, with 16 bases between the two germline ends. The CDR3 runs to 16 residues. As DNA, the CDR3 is TGTGCCAGCAGCTTAGTGGCATGGGGGCAGAGTGAAAAACTGTTTTTT. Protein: CASSLVAWGQSEKLFF.

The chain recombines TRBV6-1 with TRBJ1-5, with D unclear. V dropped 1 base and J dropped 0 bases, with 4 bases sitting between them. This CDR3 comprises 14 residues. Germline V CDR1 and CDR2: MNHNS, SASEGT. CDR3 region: CASSEGNSNQPQHF. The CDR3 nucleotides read TGTGCCAGCAGTGAAGGTAATAGCAATCAGCCCCAGCATTTT.

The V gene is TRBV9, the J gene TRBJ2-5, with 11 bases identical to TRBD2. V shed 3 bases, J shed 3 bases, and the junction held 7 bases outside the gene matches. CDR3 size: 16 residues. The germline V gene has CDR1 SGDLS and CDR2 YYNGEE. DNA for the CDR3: TGTGCCAGCAGCGCGGAAACACTAGCGGGGGAAGAGACCCAGTACTTC. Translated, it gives CASSAETLAGEETQYF.

CDR3 sequence (DNA): TGTGCCAGCAGCTTCGGCAGGGAGGGTTTAGCTTTCTTT. Its protein is CASSFGREGLAFF. This chain uses TRBV7-9 with TRBJ1-1; a weak D match, TRBD1 (5 bases). In germline, CDR1 is SEHNR, CDR2 FQNEAQ (reference sequence). The CDR3 totals 13 residues. V lost 3 bases to trimming and J lost 10 bases, with 15 bases between them.

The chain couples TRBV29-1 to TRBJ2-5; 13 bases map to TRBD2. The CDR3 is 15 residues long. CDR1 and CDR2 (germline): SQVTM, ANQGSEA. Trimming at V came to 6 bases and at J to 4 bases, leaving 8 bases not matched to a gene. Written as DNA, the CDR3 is TGCAGCGTACGGACTAGCGGGGGTTTAGGAGAGACCCAGTACTTC. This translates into CSVRTSGGLGETQYF.